This T cell receptor (beta chain) emerged from a study of cytomegalovirus exposure and HLA in healthy donors. Across the study: Tens of millions of unique TCR sequences came from HLA-typed donors in an early release.

Regarding this clone: Its antigen remains unidentified.

Notes on the study in general: Later analysis revealed greater clonal expansion in HLA-associated TCR beta chains than in equally common others. In an earlier analysis, about 90% or about 30%: the productive usage of most TCR beta V segments. A later analysis reportedly found that, within productive TCRs, an Asian-associated ancestry cluster had fewer N-insertions than the mean observed across the approximately 700 donors.

The PCR ran on 60 Vbeta and 13 Jbeta primers. Sequenced by immunoSEQ multiplex PCR; TCRdb stores in-frame clones only, minus some. The profile shows over 150,000 clones, 80% of them singletons. This CDR3 comprises 14 residues. The germline V gene has CDR1 LNHDA and CDR2 SQIVND (reference sequence). The V segment lost 6 bases and the J segment 7 bases; nucleotides outside the gene matches: 7. Material for sequencing was PBMCs. This sequence joins TRBV19 and TRBJ1-1, with 11 bases lining up with TRBD1. This TCR derives from a woman aged 40-49 years in good health and CMV-seropositive. The CDR3, as DNA: TGTGCCAGTAGACCTGGGACAGGGGGAAGTGAAGCTTTCTTT. Translation gives CASRPGTGGSEAFF. The full variable domain, its missing parts supplied by reference TRBV19 and TRBJ1-1, is DGGITQSPKYLFRKEGQNVTLSCEQNLNHDAMYWYRQDPGQGLRLIYYSQIVNDFQKGDIAEGYSVSREKKESFPLTVTSAQKNPTAFYLCASRPGTGGSEAFFGQGTRLTVV.